This TCR beta chain is drawn from a study of Ad26.COV2.S vaccination and SARS-CoV-2 variants. Using immunoSEQ multiplex PCR, the repertoire was profiled, and TCRdb retains in-frame clones only, with some absent. The repertoire holds about 390,000 clones, about 88% seen once, with 3.5% in the top ten. V lost 0 bases and J 4 bases, leaving 10 bases between the germline ends. From germline, CDR1 is MNHEY and CDR2 SVGAGI. The CDR3 is 14 residues long. Treatment of the sample: about 20 received Ad26.COV2.S at low or high dose, single or two shots; 5 received placebo; per-sample allocation not given. Samples came from day 63 after the first vaccine or placebo injection.

The starting material was peripheral blood, obtained in a trial of Ad26.COV2.S vaccine versus placebo. The chain uses TRBV6-5 and TRBJ2-7, with TRBD1 as a possible D gene (6 bases). The receptor was derived from a person aged 18-65 years who received the Ad26.COV2.S COVID-19 vaccine or a placebo. CDR3 protein: CASSYSRTGYEQYF. The DNA for the CDR3 is TGTGCCAGCAGTTACTCCCGAACAGGGTACGAGCAGTACTTC.